This T cell receptor (beta chain) was observed in a study of PD-L1 blockade in urothelial cancer listed by TCRdb under 2017. Turning to the overall study: Therapy was started around 2014 for all patients, and atezolizumab 1,200 mg was administered intravenously every 3 weeks. About nine tenths of the roughly 29 patients were identified as males with urothelial cancer of bladder origin, and a prior smoking history was reported by 18 of 29 patients. An ECOG performance status of 0 or 1 was recorded for the patients, and 0 to 3 prior chemotherapy regimens had been received by the patients. Blood samples were analyzed at 3 weeks after treatment start (second dose) and at 6 weeks after treatment start. Blood samples gave a median of around 140,000 T cells and tens of thousands of unique TCRs, with a median clonality of about 0.078. Somatic, immune and clinical correlates of response to PD-L1 blockade with atezolizumab in urothelial cancer were the focus of an exploratory multi-omic analysis. Pretreatment tumor samples, along with matched peripheral blood collected serially before and after atezolizumab treatment, underwent TCR sequencing. Progression-free survival longer than 6 months counted as durable clinical benefit, and TCR features were additionally tested against both progression-free and overall survival. In the same patients, whole exome sequencing and RNA sequencing of pretreatment tumors were performed in addition to TCR sequencing. Nine patients reached durable clinical benefit, while 20 patients did not. Pretreatment blood TCR-seq was available for about 27 patients, at least one posttreatment blood collection was obtained for around 25 patients, and tumor TCR-seq was available for around 25 patients. Results the study describes overall, beyond this receptor: Patients with durable benefit showed greater expansion of tumor-associated TCR clones in peripheral blood 3 weeks after starting treatment (n ≈ 23, p = 0.022). Improved progression-free and overall survival was associated with having pretreatment peripheral blood TCR clonality below the median. Because the sample size was small (n ≈ 30) and many of the analyses were exploratory, the results are meant to be hypothesis-generating.

The sample's time point label, in plain terms: peripheral blood 6 weeks after treatment start. The cohort included 25 to 30 patients with locally advanced or metastatic urothelial carcinoma who were treated at Memorial Sloan Kettering on a trial protocol. Peripheral blood mononuclear cells were collected pretreatment and during treatment, with between 1 and 8 total time points per patient. The Qiagen DNeasy Blood extraction kit was used to purify genomic DNA from total PBMCs and from tumor samples. Collected pretreatment and during treatment, PBMCs were isolated and stored as previously described. Each PCR received spiked-in synthetic TCR analog templates so that absolute template abundance could be estimated from read counts. The immunoSEQ assay used bias-controlled V and J gene primers to amplify TCRbeta CDR3 regions from genomic DNA. Sequencing of rearranged TCRbeta segments was performed at approximately 20X coverage. The original methods were these. Sequencing errors were corrected by clustering and CDR3s were annotated against IMGT to assign V, D and J genes. Downstream analyses used only productive TCRbeta rearrangements, leaving out any out-of-frame or stop-codon sequences. To compute clonality, Shannon entropy was normalized by the log of the number of unique productive sequences and then subtracted from one. Fisher's exact test with Benjamini-Hochberg correction, at a threshold of adjusted p below 0.01, was used to find clones that differed between time points or between blood and tumor. The table comes from immuneACCESS by way of TCRdb, which keeps in-frame sequences with V and J called. Part of the clones is missing from these tables; in studies checked, under half for an unresolved V gene and the rest for unknown reasons. The D gene and trimming were derived from the DNA, and the V and J assignments and clone size from that table. Recorded for this sample are some 110,000 clones; around 89% of them occurred a single time. Approximately 1.7% of the sample is in the top ten clones.

Notes on this clone: The antigen it recognizes is unknown. Within one base of it there is no much larger clone, and no base qualities were kept.

The source of this sequence is a man aged 55 to 69 with urothelial cancer. The sample here was PBMCs, taken around atezolizumab (anti-PD-L1) treatment.

For the CDR3, the sequence is CASTRESPNYSNQPQHF. The DNA is as follows: TGTGCCAGCACCCGCGAGAGTCCGAACTATAGCAATCAGCCCCAGCATTTT. The chain is made from TRBV2 and TRBJ1-5; too little of a D gene remains to name it. The germline V gene sets CDR1 to SNHLY and CDR2 to FYNNEI. The CDR3 sequence holds 17 residues, the cysteine and phenylalanine included. Only CDR3 DNA remains: 51 bases, in frame from the first base. At the junction V is shortened by 7 bases and J by 0 bases, with 19 bases in between.